This TCR beta chain emerged from a study of blood T cells in healthy people across ages. The CDR3 loop spans 14 amino acids. CDR1 and CDR2 from the germline V gene are SGDLS and YYNGEE. Trimming pared 3 bases from V and 8 bases from J, leaving 17 bases between. A sample-barcoded 5' primer and a J-beta primer mix were used in a second PCR of roughly 6 to 11 cycles. The template-switch adaptor was a 5' adaptor with 12 random nucleotides. It tagged each cDNA molecule. Each CDR3 protein gets one entry after TCRdb re-called the 5' RACE reads with MiXCR. The profile covers 550,000 to 650,000 distinct CDR3 sequences, with about 29% appearing a single time and over 3.5% taken by the ten largest. The data were also submitted as part of a second study, on T cells of mothers and their children. That work states: Primer M1S, used in the second PCR, introduced sample barcodes and 2-4 random nucleotides. Similar effects of thymic selection on TCR recombination output were recorded in related and unrelated pairs. Unrelated mother-child pairs always had slightly, but never significantly, lower normalized overlap than related pairs.

The clonotype was recovered from a boy between 2 and 10 years old in good health. What was sequenced was blood. V usage is TRBV9 and J usage is TRBJ1-2; D call uncertain. Here the CDR3 DNA reads TGTGCCAGCAGCGCCTCCTCAGGATCTCGAGGCTACACCTTC. Its translation: CASSASSGSRGYTF.